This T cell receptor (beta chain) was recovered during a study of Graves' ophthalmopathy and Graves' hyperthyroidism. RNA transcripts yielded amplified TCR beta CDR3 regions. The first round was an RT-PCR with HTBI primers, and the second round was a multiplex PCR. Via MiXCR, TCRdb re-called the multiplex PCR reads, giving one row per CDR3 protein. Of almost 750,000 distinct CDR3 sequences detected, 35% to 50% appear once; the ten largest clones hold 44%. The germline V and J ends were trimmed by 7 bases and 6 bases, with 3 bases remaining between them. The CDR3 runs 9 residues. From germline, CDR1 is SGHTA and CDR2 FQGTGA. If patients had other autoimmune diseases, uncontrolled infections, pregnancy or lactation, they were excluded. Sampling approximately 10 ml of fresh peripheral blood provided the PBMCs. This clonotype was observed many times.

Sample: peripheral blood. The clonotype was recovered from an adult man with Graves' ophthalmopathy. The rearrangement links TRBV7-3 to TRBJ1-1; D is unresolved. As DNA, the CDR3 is TGTGCCAGCATGTCTGAAGCTTTCTTT. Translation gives CASMSEAFF.